The clone carrying this T cell receptor beta chain was seen ten or more times. The antigen is undetermined. The data stem from a study of T cells after yellow fever vaccination. TCRdb itself ran the 5' RACE reads through MiXCR, one entry per CDR3 protein. The table shows tens of thousands of distinct CDR3 sequences, with about 5% occurring only once. The CDR3 loop spans 16 amino acids. V was clipped by 0 bases and J by 4 bases; unmatched bases: 4. Germline V gene sequence: CDR1 DFQATT, CDR2 SNEGSKA (reference sequence). Study outcomes and limitations: A secondary response was less intense yet reached its peak sooner, at day 5 versus 15.

The sequenced sample was CD8+ T cells sorted from PBMCs, obtained 10 days after the yellow fever booster vaccination. The chain uses TRBV20-1 and TRBJ2-2; the match to TRBD2 covers 11 bases. The sequence derives from a man aged 30-40 years who received the YFV17D yellow fever vaccine. CDR3 in DNA: TGCAGTGCTAGAGATTTAGGGACTAGCGGCACCGGGGAGCTGTTTTTT. It translates to CSARDLGTSGTGELFF.